This T cell receptor (beta chain) is drawn from a study of vaccination effects on CD4 cells after COVID-19. Investigators separated out CD4+ T cells once 10 days of culture had passed. Participants received two doses of either the BNT162b2 or mRNA-1273 vaccine. Notes on this clone: What it binds is unknown.

Per the germline V gene, CDR1 is SNHLY and CDR2 is FYNNEI. The CDR3 spans 14 residues. V was clipped by 6 bases and J by 2 bases, with 12 bases between them. TCRdb keeps only in-frame clones here, not all; method: immunoSEQ multiplex PCR. The repertoire holds fewer than 60,000 clones, with about 78% as singletons. Sequencing was performed on CD4+ T cells from PBMCs cultured without peptide, taken after COVID-19 vaccination. The chain has TRBV2 and TRBJ2-3; D gene unclear. This clonotype was obtained from a human donor who received a COVID-19 vaccine. The CDR3 coding sequence is TGTGCCAGCAGAGTCGCGGTTTCCACAGATACGCAGTATTTT. It codes for CASRVAVSTDTQYF.